One and the same sample provided the 7 T cell receptor beta chains below, sequenced in a study of blood T cells in healthy people across ages. The use of a sample-barcoded 5' primer and a J-beta primer mix characterized a second PCR of about 7 to 12 cycles. TCRdb called the 5' RACE reads again in MiXCR, with one record for every CDR3 protein. The sample carries 760,000 or so distinct CDR3 sequences, 25% recorded once. The sample was also linked to a second study, of T cells of mothers and their children.

The sample was blood. The source of these receptors is a boy younger than 18 in good health.

Regarding this clonotype: A read error may produce the germline difference seen at one junction end. The V gene is TRBV11-2, the J gene TRBJ2-5; 10 positions agree with TRBD2. CDR3 length equals 15 residues. The germline CDR1 and CDR2 sequences are SGHAT and FQNNGV. CDR3 bases: TGCGCCAGCGGCGATGGGTCTAGCGGGGGAGGGACCCAGTACTTC. Translation gives CASGDGSSGGGTQYF.

The rearrangement uses TRBV28 and TRBJ2-7; the D gene could be TRBD1 or TRBD2 (5 bases each). The DNA end is more similar to TRBJ2-5, so the J call may be wrong. The CDR3 runs 21 residues. Looked up from germline, CDR1 is MDHEN and CDR2 is SYDVKM. In nucleotides, the CDR3 is TGTGCCAGCAGTCTACAAACATCCGGGACCCCGAGGCACCTCGGAGAGGAGACCCAGTACTTC. This encodes CASSLQTSGTPRHLGEETQYF.

This clonotype showed up just a few times. This chain uses TRBV2 with TRBJ2-7; D is undetermined. The V end lost 7 bases, the J end lost 5 bases, and 9 bases lay between the germline ends. CDR1 and CDR2 from the germline V gene are SNHLY and FYNNEI. The CDR3 has 11 residues. In nucleotides, the CDR3 is TGTGCCAGCACCGGGCGGCACGAGCAGTACTTC. Translating gives CASTGRHEQYF.

This sequence joins TRBV27 and TRBJ2-1, with 11 bases lining up with TRBD2. V trimming: 6 bases; J trimming: 10 bases; junction bases outside the gene matches: 11. Germline V gene data show CDR1 as MNHEY and CDR2 as SMNVEV (reference sequence). CDR3 size: 15 residues. This CDR3 is CASRPIAGGPGEQFF. For the CDR3, the DNA is TGTGCCAGCAGACCCATAGCGGGAGGGCCCGGGGAGCAGTTCTTC.

This clonotype was detected only a few times. A junction boundary mismatches the germline segment, possibly from a read error. This chain links TRBV5-6 with TRBJ2-5; weak D call: TRBD2 (6 bases). This CDR3 has 13 amino acids. Germline-derived CDR1 and CDR2 are SGHDT and YYEEEE. CDR3 amino acids: CASRLGRRETQYF. In DNA, the CDR3 is TGTGCCAGCAGATTGGGGAGGCGGGAGACCCAGTACTTC. Using reference TRBV5-6 and TRBJ2-5 for the parts outside the CDR3, the full variable domain is DAGVTQSPTHLIKTRGQQVTLRCSPKSGHDTVSWYQQALGQGPQFIFQYYEEEERQRGNFPDRFSGHQFPNYSSELNVNALLLGDSALYLCASRLGRRETQYFGPGTRLLVL.

This clonotype was found a few times. This CDR3 is CSVAAAGRHFYGYTF. The CDR3 DNA is TGCAGCGTTGCCGCTGCGGGCAGACACTTTTATGGCTACACCTTC. The chain uses TRBV29-1 and TRBJ1-2, with unresolved D. The CDR3 is 15 residues long. V was clipped by 4 bases and J by 5 bases, with 20 bases between them. CDR1 is SQVTM, CDR2 ANQGSEA, per germline.

The gene calls are TRBV5-1 and TRBJ2-5; 16 positions match TRBD2. The J call may be mistaken, given a closer DNA end match to TRBJ2-7. Germline V CDR1 and CDR2: SGHRS, YFSETQ. This CDR3 is built from 17 residues. CDR3 loop: CASSLAGLAGGRYEQYF. CDR3 nucleotides: TGCGCCAGCAGCTTGGCGGGACTAGCGGGAGGGCGGTACGAGCAGTACTTC.